The clone carrying this T cell receptor beta chain was detected many times. These data originate in a study of T cell repertoires in cytomegalovirus infection. Deletions cut 1 base from V and 1 base from J, with 10 bases between. Looked up from germline, CDR1 is SGHTA and CDR2 is FQGNSA. The CDR3 extends over 15 amino acids. TCRdb processed the reads anew with MiXCR; each CDR3 protein has one entry. The data hold over 200,000 distinct CDR3 sequences, with about an eighth observed a single time. The sequence was obtained from a human donor in good health (CMV status not recorded). Some clones in this sample may be carry-over from other donors' samples. The rearrangement joins TRBV7-2 to TRBJ1-1; D gene unclear. Sequencing used PBMCs. CDR3 DNA: TGTGCCAGCAGCTTAGTCCGGCAGGCGAACACTGAAGCTTTCTTT. This translates into CASSLVRQANTEAFF.